This entry lists 24 T cell receptor beta chains sequenced from one sample in a study of cytomegalovirus exposure and HLA in healthy donors. In the PCR, 60 Vbeta and 13 Jbeta primers were used. Clones were read by immunoSEQ multiplex PCR, and TCRdb kept only the in-frame ones, dropping some. The sample has about 150,000 clones, about three quarters seen once; the top ten hold over 1.2%. The specimen sequenced was PBMCs. Receptors were obtained from a man between 18 and 29 years old in good health and CMV-seronegative.

The CDR3, as DNA: TGTGCCAGTAGTATTGGGCTAGCGGGAGTTGGCTCCTACAATGAGCAGTTCTTC. It codes for CASSIGLAGVGSYNEQFF. The chain combines TRBV19 with TRBJ2-1; TRBD2 matches at 10 bases. The germline V gene encodes CDR1 LNHDA and CDR2 SQIVND (reference sequence). The CDR3 extends over 18 amino acids. Trimming cost V 3 bases and J 0 bases; bases outside gene matches: 8.

The chain employs TRBV19 and TRBJ2-1; D ambiguous. With 5 bases removed from V and 6 bases from J, the gap between germline ends came to 17 bases. Germline lookup yields CDR1 LNHDA and CDR2 SQIVND (reference sequence). The CDR3 runs to 15 residues. CDR3 loop: CASSPKTRIVNEQFF. As DNA, the CDR3 is TGTGCCAGTAGTCCTAAGACAAGGATAGTCAATGAGCAGTTCTTC.

The chain links TRBV19 to TRBJ1-5, with D possibly TRBD1 on 6 matching bases. Trimming took off 5 bases at V and 9 bases at J, with 20 bases between the two ends. Germline CDR1 is LNHDA and CDR2 is SQIVND (reference sequence). CDR3 length equals 15 residues. The CDR3 spells CASSPGGGGGRPQHF. The CDR3 DNA reads as TGTGCCAGTAGTCCAGGAGGCGGTGGGGGCCGGCCCCAGCATTTT.

This clone was recorded only once. DNA for the CDR3: TGTGCCGTCTTCTACGCCCGAATCACCTACGAGCAGTACTTC. This encodes CAVFYARITYEQYF. This chain links TRBV19 with TRBJ2-7, with D hard to call. The V end was cut by 11 bases, the J end by 2 bases, with 19 bases between. Germline lookup yields CDR1 LNHDA and CDR2 SQIVND (reference sequence). The CDR3 extends over 14 amino acids.

This rearrangement joins TRBV11-2 to TRBJ2-3, with 8 nucleotides matching TRBD2. V lost 1 base to trimming and J lost 7 bases; unmatched junction nucleotides: 7. The CDR3 extends over 15 amino acids. Germline CDR1 reads SGHAT; CDR2 reads FQNNGV. The chain's CDR3 is CASSLGLAGLNTQYF. CDR3 DNA: TGTGCCAGCAGCTTAGGGCTAGCGGGTTTGAATACGCAGTATTTT.

This clone was observed a few times. The junction departs from the called germline gene at one end, perhaps through a read error. The rearrangement uses TRBV7-9 and TRBJ2-2; 13 bases match TRBD2. The germline CDR1 and CDR2 sequences are SEHNR and FQNEAQ (reference sequence). The CDR3 is made up of 18 amino acids. The CDR3 nucleotides are TGTTCCAGCAGCTTACGAGGACTAGCGGGAGTAATTCCCGGGGAGCTGTTTTTT. Protein product: CSSSLRGLAGVIPGELFF. Variable domain in full (rest from reference TRBV7-9 and TRBJ2-2): DTGVSQNPRHKITKRGQNVTFRCDPISEHNRLYWYRQTLGQGPEFLTYFQNEAQLEKSRLLSDRFSAERPKGSFSTLEIQRTEQGDSAMYLCSSSLRGLAGVIPGELFFGEGSRLTVL.

J is TRBJ2-7 and V is TRBV5-1; the match to TRBD1 covers 10 bases. The CDR3 totals 15 residues. Germline trimming cut 0 bases from V and 4 bases from J; bases unmatched to any gene: 4. CDR1 SGHRS and CDR2 YFSETQ come from the germline V gene. Here the CDR3 reads CASSLGDRGGYEQYF. The DNA for the CDR3 is TGCGCCAGCAGCTTGGGGGACAGGGGAGGGTACGAGCAGTACTTC.

This clone was detected once. J is TRBJ1-2 and V is TRBV28; a possible D gene is TRBD1 (5 bases). CDR1 MDHEN and CDR2 SYDVKM come from the germline V gene. This CDR3 spans 11 amino acids. V lost 10 bases and J 4 bases, leaving 10 bases between the germline ends. CDR3 protein: CATREPYGYTF. The CDR3 DNA reads TGTGCCACCAGGGAGCCCTATGGCTACACCTTC.

This clone showed up just a few times. CDR3 nucleotides: TGCGCCAGCAGCTTCGGTGGGGGGAAGAATTACGAGCAGTACTTC. Amino acids: CASSFGGGKNYEQYF. V and J are TRBV5-1 and TRBJ2-7; D is perhaps TRBD2 (6 bases). CDR1 is SGHRS and CDR2 is YFSETQ in the germline V gene. The V gene lost 2 bases and the J gene lost 4 bases, with 16 bases spanning the gap. CDR3 size: 15 residues.

The table lists this clone with a count of one. This chain joins TRBV4-1 and TRBJ2-3, with D possibly matching TRBD2 (6 bases). In germline, CDR1 is MGHRA, CDR2 YSYEKL. Trimming took 1 base from V and 2 from J, leaving 13 bases between them. This CDR3 comprises 16 residues. In nucleotides, the CDR3 is TGCGCCAGCAGCCAAGGAGGGGTAGCGGACACAGATACGCAGTATTTT. Amino acids: CASSQGGVADTDTQYF.

This sequence joins TRBV9 and TRBJ1-2; 10 bases are shared with TRBD1. CDR3 size: 14 residues. Trimming took 5 bases from V and 7 from J; bases not matched to a gene: 8. The germline CDR1 and CDR2 sequences are SGDLS and YYNGEE. For the CDR3, the DNA is TGTGCCAGCAGTGGGGACAGGGGCGTTGGTGGCTACACCTTC. This codes for CASSGDRGVGGYTF. The entire variable domain, with the rest obtained from reference TRBV9 and TRBJ1-2, is as follows: DSGVTQTPKHLITATGQRVTLRCSPRSGDLSVYWYQQSLDQGLQFLIQYYNGEERAKGNILERFSAQQFPDLHSELNLSSLELGDSALYFCASSGDRGVGGYTFGSGTRLTVV.

The gene calls are TRBV6-6 and TRBJ1-3; a possible D gene is TRBD1 (6 bases). The CDR3 is 13 residues long. Per germline, CDR1 MNHNY and CDR2 SVGAGI (reference sequence). The V and J ends lost 8 bases and 4 bases respectively, with 12 bases between them. The CDR3 coding sequence is TGTGCCAGCGGGGGGGGCTCGGGAAACACCATATATTTT. Its protein is CASGGGSGNTIYF.

V usage is TRBV23-1 and J usage is TRBJ2-1; D gene uncertain. TRBV23-1 is an ORF for which the function is uncertain. V was clipped by 4 bases and J by 5 bases, with 6 bases between them. There are 12 residues in the CDR3. The CDR3 spells CASSPQDNEQFF. CDR3 nucleotide sequence: TGCGCCAGCAGTCCGCAGGACAATGAGCAGTTCTTC.

This clone was seen only once. This chain connects TRBV6-6 to TRBJ1-5; tentative D call: TRBD1 (6 bases). This CDR3 has 15 amino acids. Germline V CDR1 and CDR2: MNHNY, SVGAGI (reference sequence). Trimming pared 6 bases from V and 3 bases from J, leaving 15 bases between. CDR3 protein: CASSPVDRFNQPQHF. The CDR3 nucleotides read TGTGCCAGCAGCCCAGTCGACAGGTTCAATCAGCCCCAGCATTTT.

V is TRBV7-2 and J is TRBJ1-2; no reliable D call. V was shortened by 1 base and J by 0 bases, with 21 bases between the two germline ends. This CDR3 has 19 amino acids. The germline V gene has CDR1 SGHTA and CDR2 FQGNSA. The CDR3 reads CASSLVPQKNYLTNYGYTF. CDR3 bases: TGTGCCAGCAGCTTAGTCCCTCAGAAAAACTACCTTACTAACTATGGCTACACCTTC.

The V gene is TRBV18, the J gene TRBJ1-1, with 8 bases lining up with TRBD1. The CDR3 contains 17 residues. Germline loops: CDR1 KGHSH, CDR2 LQKENI. Unmatched junction bases numbered 9, after V lost 2 bases and J lost 1 base. CDR3 residues: CASSPFGQGASNTEAFF. In DNA, the CDR3 is TGTGCCAGCTCACCATTTGGCCAGGGGGCTTCGAACACTGAAGCTTTCTTT.

The genes are TRBV11-2 and TRBJ2-5; D call uncertain. The CDR3 spans 14 residues. V was trimmed by 0 bases and J by 1 base, leaving 6 bases between them. Germline V gives CDR1 SGHAT, CDR2 FQNNGV. In nucleotides, the CDR3 is TGTGCCAGCAGCTTAGACCACACCCAAGAGACCCAGTACTTC. The encoded protein is CASSLDHTQETQYF.

This clone has just one count. The chain employs TRBV6-5 and TRBJ1-3; no clear D gene. The CDR3 has 14 amino acids. Trimming took off 5 bases at V and 6 bases at J, with 14 bases between the two ends. Germline V gene lookup returns CDR1 MNHEY and CDR2 SVGAGI. CDR3 sequence reads: CASSHPSGENTIYF. The CDR3 DNA follows: TGTGCCAGCAGTCACCCAAGCGGCGAAAACACCATATATTTT.

The J gene is TRBJ2-7, the V gene TRBV14, with 12 bases identical to TRBD2. The J segment lost 3 bases and the V segment lost 5 bases, leaving 2 bases of the junction unmatched. CDR3 length: 14 amino acids. Germline V CDR1 and CDR2: SGHDN, FVKESK. CDR3 DNA: TGTGCCAGCAGCAAACTAGCGGGAGGCTACGAGCAGTACTTC. This translates into CASSKLAGGYEQYF.

The chain joins TRBV5-5 to TRBJ1-1; D ambiguous. The CDR3 sequence is 15 residues long. Germline CDR1 reads SGHKS; CDR2 reads YYEKEE (reference sequence). Trimming took 2 bases from V and 4 from J, leaving 15 bases between them. DNA of the CDR3: TGTGCCAGCAGCTTCTTTGGTTCTCAGCGCACTGAAGCTTTCTTT. It specifies CASSFFGSQRTEAFF.

The J gene is TRBJ2-1, the V gene TRBV4-3; weak D call: TRBD2 (5 bases). Germline-derived CDR1 and CDR2 are LGHNA and YSLEER. The CDR3 spans 15 residues. V lost 4 bases and J 6 bases, leaving 16 bases between the germline ends. CDR3 in DNA: TGCGCCAGCAGCCCCCGAGCGATCAGCGGCAATGAGCAGTTCTTC. Translated: CASSPRAISGNEQFF.

The J gene is TRBJ2-2, the V gene TRBV7-9, with a weak D call TRBD2 (6 bases). Trimming stripped 4 bases from V and 7 bases from J, with 19 bases between. Germline V gives CDR1 SEHNR, CDR2 FQNEAQ (reference sequence). This CDR3 is 16 amino acids long. In DNA, the CDR3 is TGTGCCAGCAGCTCCCCGGGACTGGGGGGTTTCGGGGAGCTGTTTTTT. This gives the protein CASSSPGLGGFGELFF.

This clone was detected a few times. Other DNA sequences of this sample code for an identical CDR3. The V gene is TRBV4-3, the J gene TRBJ1-2, with a tentative D call TRBD1 (5 bases). V was pared by 0 bases and J by 9 bases, with 17 bases between. In germline, CDR1 is LGHNA, CDR2 YSLEER. The CDR3 loop spans 15 amino acids. The CDR3 protein is CASSQDLPRAESYTF. Written as DNA, the CDR3 is TGCGCCAGCAGCCAAGATCTACCCAGGGCTGAGAGCTACACCTTC.

J is TRBJ2-1 and V is TRBV13; D possibly corresponds to TRBD2 (6 bases). The CDR3 is made up of 14 amino acids. With 4 bases removed from V and 8 bases from J, the gap between germline ends came to 15 bases. CDR1 and CDR2 (germline): PRHDT, FYEKMQ (reference sequence). The CDR3 region has the DNA TGTGCCAGCAGCTCGGGGGTCCATTGGGATGAGCAGTTCTTC. Translated, it gives CASSSGVHWDEQFF.